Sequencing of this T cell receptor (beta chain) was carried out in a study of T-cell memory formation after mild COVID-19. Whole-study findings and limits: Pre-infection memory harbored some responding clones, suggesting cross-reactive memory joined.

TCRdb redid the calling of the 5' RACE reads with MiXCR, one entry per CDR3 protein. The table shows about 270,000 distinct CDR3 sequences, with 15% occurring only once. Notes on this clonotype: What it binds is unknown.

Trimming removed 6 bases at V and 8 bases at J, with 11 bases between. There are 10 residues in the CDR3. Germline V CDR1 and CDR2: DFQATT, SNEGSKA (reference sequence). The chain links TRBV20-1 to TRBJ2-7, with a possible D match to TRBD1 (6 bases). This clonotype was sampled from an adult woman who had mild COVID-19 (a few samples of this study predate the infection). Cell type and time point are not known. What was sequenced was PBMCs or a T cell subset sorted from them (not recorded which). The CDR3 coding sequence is TGCAGTGCGTACAGGGAGAAGCAGTACTTC. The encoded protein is CSAYREKQYF.